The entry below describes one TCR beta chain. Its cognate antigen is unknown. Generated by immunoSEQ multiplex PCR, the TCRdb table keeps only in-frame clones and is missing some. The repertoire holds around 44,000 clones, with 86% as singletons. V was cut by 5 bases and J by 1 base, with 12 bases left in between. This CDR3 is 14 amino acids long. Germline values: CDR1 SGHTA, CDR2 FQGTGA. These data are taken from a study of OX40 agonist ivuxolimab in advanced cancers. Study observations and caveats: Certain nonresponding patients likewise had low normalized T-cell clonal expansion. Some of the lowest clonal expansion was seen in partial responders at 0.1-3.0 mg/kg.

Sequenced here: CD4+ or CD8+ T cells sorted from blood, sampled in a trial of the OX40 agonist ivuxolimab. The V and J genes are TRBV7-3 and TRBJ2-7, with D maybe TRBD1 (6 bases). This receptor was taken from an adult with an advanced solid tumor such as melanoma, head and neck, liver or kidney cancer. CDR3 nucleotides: TGTGCCAGCAGCCCCGACAGGTTTTCCTACGAGCAGTACTTC. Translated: CASSPDRFSYEQYF.